The next 22 T cell receptor beta chains were all read from a single sample in a study of cytomegalovirus exposure and HLA in healthy donors. Assay: immunoSEQ multiplex PCR; the TCRdb copy retains only in-frame clones and omits some. Of fewer than 350,000 clones listed, 88% are singletons. Input material: PBMCs. All receptors derive from a woman aged 18-35 years in good health and CMV-seronegative.

The CDR3 spells CASSPLGQGIISFGYTF. The DNA of the CDR3 is TGTGCCAGCAGCCCCCTTGGACAGGGGATCATTTCTTTTGGCTACACCTTC. The V gene is TRBV5-4, the J gene TRBJ1-2, with 9 bases lining up with TRBD1. The CDR3 has 17 residues. The V segment lost 4 bases and the J segment 7 bases; nucleotides outside the gene matches: 17. CDR1 and CDR2 from the germline V gene are SGHNT and YYREEE (reference sequence).

The chain recombines TRBV4-1 with TRBJ2-1; TRBD2 matches at 11 bases. The germline CDR1 and CDR2 sequences are MGHRA and YSYEKL. J lost 3 bases, V lost 2 bases, and 9 bases had no gene match. This CDR3 has 18 amino acids. In DNA form, the CDR3 reads TGCGCCAGCAGCCAATCCCCGGGGACTAGCGGATACTACAATGAGCAGTTCTTC. It encodes CASSQSPGTSGYYNEQFF.

The genes are TRBV30 and TRBJ1-5; D not certain. Looked up from germline, CDR1 is GTSNPN and CDR2 is SVGIG (reference sequence). V lost 5 bases to trimming and J lost 5 bases, with 13 bases between them. The CDR3 loop spans 13 amino acids. CDR3 protein: CAWFLLDHQPQHF. CDR3 nucleotide sequence: TGTGCCTGGTTTCTCCTAGATCATCAGCCCCAGCATTTT.

This chain joins TRBV4-2 and TRBJ1-6; tentatively, D is TRBD1 (6 bases). Per germline, CDR1 LGHNA and CDR2 YNFKEQ. Trimming shortened V by 2 bases and J by 6 bases, and 14 bases separated the two germline ends. CDR3 size: 16 residues. CDR3 bases: TGTGCCAGCAGCCAACATAGGGGACAAATTAATTCACCCCTCCACTTT. It encodes CASSQHRGQINSPLHF.

The chain is built from TRBV15 and TRBJ1-1, with 9 bases aligning to TRBD1. Trimming took 1 base from V and 1 from J; bases not matched to a gene: 4. This CDR3 is 16 amino acids long. Germline V CDR1 and CDR2: LNHNV, YYDKDF (reference sequence). CDR3 nucleotides: TGTGCCACCAGCAGAGGGACAGGGGAAAGGAACACTGAAGCTTTCTTT. Translation gives CATSRGTGERNTEAFF.

The V and J genes are TRBV27 and TRBJ1-1; D is possibly TRBD1 (5 bases). The germline CDR1 and CDR2 sequences are MNHEY and SMNVEV (reference sequence). This CDR3 is built from 15 residues. Trimming removed 6 bases from V and 4 bases from J, with 18 bases in between. CDR3 in amino acids: CASSLVTGPGTEAFF. The DNA for the CDR3 is TGTGCCAGCAGCCTCGTCACAGGCCCGGGCACTGAAGCTTTCTTT.

On this clone itself: This sample also contains other DNA sequences that code for the same CDR3. V gene TRBV6-5 combines with J gene TRBJ2-3; D uncertain. The V end lost 8 bases, the J end lost 3 bases, and 6 bases lay between the germline ends. The CDR3 is 11 residues long. The germline V gene has CDR1 MNHEY and CDR2 SVGAGI. Here the CDR3 DNA reads TGTGCCAGCGGTCTAACAGATACGCAGTATTTT. As protein: CASGLTDTQYF.

In regard to this clone: Other DNA sequences from this sample encode an identical CDR3 as well. The chain recombines TRBV5-1 with TRBJ1-1; unclear D gene. CDR1 is SGHRS and CDR2 is YFSETQ in the germline V gene. V lost 4 bases and J 3 bases, leaving 13 bases between the germline ends. The CDR3 is 14 residues long. The CDR3 nucleotides read TGCGCCAGCAGCACAAGAGGAGGGTACACTGAAGCTTTCTTT. It translates to CASSTRGGYTEAFF.

The chain uses TRBV6-5 and TRBJ2-3; 8 bases align to TRBD1. With 4 bases clipped from V and 4 bases from J, the junction kept 7 bases outside the gene matches. This CDR3 has 15 residues. Germline CDR1 reads MNHEY; CDR2 reads SVGAGI. CDR3 nucleotide sequence: TGTGCCAGCAGTTCTCCGGGACAGGTATCAGATACGCAGTATTTT. Its protein product is CASSSPGQVSDTQYF.

The chain carries TRBV9 and TRBJ2-5; TRBD1 might be the D (5 bases). Per the germline V gene, CDR1 is SGDLS and CDR2 is YYNGEE. This CDR3 region has 16 residues. V lost 1 base and J 5 bases, leaving 18 bases between the germline ends. The CDR3 loop is CASSVSPGMGHETQYF. CDR3 nucleotides: TGTGCCAGCAGCGTATCCCCAGGGATGGGTCATGAGACCCAGTACTTC.

The chain uses TRBV18 and TRBJ1-2, with TRBD1 identical over 7 bases. With V trimmed by 2 bases and J by 5 bases, 11 bases remained unmatched. Germline V gene data show CDR1 as KGHSH and CDR2 as LQKENI. This CDR3 comprises 16 residues. The CDR3 DNA is TGTGCCAGCTCACCAATCCCTGGGGACAGCGCATATGGCTACACCTTC. Amino acid sequence: CASSPIPGDSAYGYTF.

The chain combines TRBV5-6 with TRBJ2-7, with 11 bases aligning to TRBD2. The CDR3 runs 14 residues. Trimming took 4 bases from V and 5 from J; bases not matched to a gene: 5. The germline gives CDR1 SGHDT, CDR2 YYEEEE. CDR3 DNA sequence: TGTGCCAGCAGCGTGGGACTAGCGGAGGACGAGCAGTACTTC. It encodes CASSVGLAEDEQYF.

The chain has TRBV9 and TRBJ2-7; tentatively, D is TRBD1 (6 bases). The CDR3 is made up of 16 amino acids. V gave up 4 bases and J gave up 3 bases, with 20 bases separating them. The germline V gene encodes CDR1 SGDLS and CDR2 YYNGEE. The DNA of the CDR3 is TGTGCCAGCAGCATAACCCCCACAGGGTTCTACTACGAGCAGTACTTC. It is translated as CASSITPTGFYYEQYF.

This clone was observed a handful of times. The chain combines TRBV19 with TRBJ2-2, with TRBD1 identical over 8 bases. Trimming at V came to 6 bases and at J to 5 bases, leaving 2 bases not matched to a gene. The CDR3 has 13 amino acids. CDR1 and CDR2 from the germline V gene are LNHDA and SQIVND (reference sequence). CDR3 bases: TGTGCCAGTAGGAACAGGGGGACCGGGGAGCTGTTTTTT. Its protein product is CASRNRGTGELFF.

This rearrangement joins TRBV5-1 to TRBJ2-2, with 8 bases that match TRBD2. Per germline, CDR1 SGHRS and CDR2 YFSETQ. The CDR3 has 14 residues. V gave up 4 bases and J gave up 4 bases; unmatched junction bases: 3. The CDR3 DNA reads as TGCGCCAGCAGCGTGACTAGCGCCACCGGGGAGCTGTTTTTT. Its protein product is CASSVTSATGELFF.

This sequence joins TRBV6-5 and TRBJ1-2; TRBD1 might be the D (5 bases). Trimming shortened V by 8 bases and J by 8 bases, and 15 bases separated the two germline ends. Germline values: CDR1 MNHEY, CDR2 SVGAGI. This CDR3 contains 12 residues. The CDR3 protein is CASSDRYRGYTF. DNA of the CDR3: TGTGCCAGCTCCGACAGATATCGGGGCTACACCTTC.

In its sample, this clone was seen many times. J is TRBJ1-5 and V is TRBV28, with 7 bases that match TRBD1. Germline V lookup: CDR1 MDHEN, CDR2 SYDVKM. J lost 0 bases, V lost 10 bases, and 12 bases had no gene match. The CDR3 contains 16 residues. The CDR3: CATKRMGQLSNQPQHF. DNA for the CDR3: TGTGCCACAAAGCGAATGGGACAGCTTAGCAATCAGCCCCAGCATTTT.

This chain connects TRBV6-1 to TRBJ2-3; weak D call: TRBD1 (6 bases). The CDR3 contains 16 residues. CDR1 MNHNS and CDR2 SASEGT come from the germline V gene. The V end was cut by 4 bases, the J end by 1 base, with 15 bases between. The CDR3 sequence is CASSASGAWGTDTQYF. CDR3 nucleotide sequence: TGTGCCAGCAGTGCCTCAGGGGCGTGGGGCACAGATACGCAGTATTTT.

The table lists this clone with a count of one. This chain connects TRBV5-1 to TRBJ1-3; D not resolved. V lost 4 bases and J lost 4, with 15 bases in between. CDR3 length: 15 residues. Germline assignment: CDR1 SGHRS and CDR2 YFSETQ. CDR3 region: CASSPLEGAGNTIYF. The CDR3 nucleotides read TGCGCCAGCAGCCCCTTGGAGGGAGCCGGAAACACCATATATTTT.

This clone was seen a few times. V usage is TRBV28 and J usage is TRBJ2-7, with a weak D call TRBD2 (5 bases). Germline V lookup: CDR1 MDHEN, CDR2 SYDVKM. The V end was cut by 8 bases, the J end by 5 bases, with 10 bases between. This CDR3 is built from 11 residues. The CDR3 spells CASRNGNEQYF. The CDR3, as DNA: TGTGCCAGCCGAAACGGGAACGAGCAGTACTTC.

This chain uses TRBV6-1 with TRBJ2-7, with D possibly being TRBD2 (6 bases). The CDR3 is made up of 14 amino acids. Germline V gives CDR1 MNHNS, CDR2 SASEGT. V was shortened by 5 bases and J by 5 bases, with 16 bases between the two germline ends. DNA for the CDR3: TGTGCCAGCAGTCCGAGATGGAGGGGTGACGAGCAGTACTTC. This gives the protein CASSPRWRGDEQYF.

The V call is TRBV6-5, the J call TRBJ2-2; 12 nucleotides match TRBD1. J gave up 8 bases and V 7 bases, and 8 bases lay outside the gene matches. This CDR3 region has 15 residues. Germline lookup yields CDR1 MNHEY and CDR2 SVGAGI. DNA for the CDR3: TGTGCCAGCAAGTCGGGACAGGGGGCTCGGGGGGAGCTGTTTTTT. Protein product: CASKSGQGARGELFF.